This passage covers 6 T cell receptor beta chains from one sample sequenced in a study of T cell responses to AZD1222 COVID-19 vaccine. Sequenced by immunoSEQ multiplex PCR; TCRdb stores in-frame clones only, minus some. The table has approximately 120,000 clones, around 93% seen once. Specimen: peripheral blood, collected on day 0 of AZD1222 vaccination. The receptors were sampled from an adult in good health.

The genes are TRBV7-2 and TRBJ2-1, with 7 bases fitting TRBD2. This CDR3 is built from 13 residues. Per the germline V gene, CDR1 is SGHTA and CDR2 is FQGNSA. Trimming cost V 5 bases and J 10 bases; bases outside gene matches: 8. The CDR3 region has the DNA TGTGCCAGCAGCCCCCAAAGCGGGGACGAGCAGTTCTTC. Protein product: CASSPQSGDEQFF.

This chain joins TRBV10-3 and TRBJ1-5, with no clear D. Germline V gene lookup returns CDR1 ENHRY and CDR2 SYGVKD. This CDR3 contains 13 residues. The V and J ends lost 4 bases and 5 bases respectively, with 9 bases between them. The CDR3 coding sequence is TGTGCCATCAGTGTACGGGGAGATCAGCCCCAGCATTTT. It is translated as CAISVRGDQPQHF.

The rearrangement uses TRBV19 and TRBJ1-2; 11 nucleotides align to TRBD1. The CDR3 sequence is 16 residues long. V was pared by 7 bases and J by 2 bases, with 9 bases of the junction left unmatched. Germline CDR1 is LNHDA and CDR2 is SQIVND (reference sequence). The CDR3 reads CASNYLRDRGNYGYTF. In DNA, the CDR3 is TGTGCCAGTAACTACCTAAGGGACAGGGGGAACTATGGCTACACCTTC.

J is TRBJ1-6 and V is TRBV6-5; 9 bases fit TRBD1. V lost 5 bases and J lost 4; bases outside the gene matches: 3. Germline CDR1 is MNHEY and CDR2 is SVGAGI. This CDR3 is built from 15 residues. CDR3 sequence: CASSQDRGYNSPLHF. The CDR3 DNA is TGTGCCAGCAGTCAGGACAGGGGATATAATTCACCCCTCCACTTT.

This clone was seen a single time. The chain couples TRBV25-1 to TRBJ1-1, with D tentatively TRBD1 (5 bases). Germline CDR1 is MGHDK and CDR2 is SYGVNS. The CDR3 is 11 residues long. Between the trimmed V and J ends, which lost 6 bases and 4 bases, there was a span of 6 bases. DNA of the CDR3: TGTGCCAGCAGGGGGGTCACTGAAGCTTTCTTT. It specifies CASRGVTEAFF.

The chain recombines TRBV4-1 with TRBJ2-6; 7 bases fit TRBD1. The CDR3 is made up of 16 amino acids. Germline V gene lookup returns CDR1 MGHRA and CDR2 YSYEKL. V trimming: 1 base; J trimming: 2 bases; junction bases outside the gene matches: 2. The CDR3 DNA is TGCGCCAGCAGCCAAGGACAGGGTGCTGGGGCCAACGTCCTGACTTTC. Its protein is CASSQGQGAGANVLTF.